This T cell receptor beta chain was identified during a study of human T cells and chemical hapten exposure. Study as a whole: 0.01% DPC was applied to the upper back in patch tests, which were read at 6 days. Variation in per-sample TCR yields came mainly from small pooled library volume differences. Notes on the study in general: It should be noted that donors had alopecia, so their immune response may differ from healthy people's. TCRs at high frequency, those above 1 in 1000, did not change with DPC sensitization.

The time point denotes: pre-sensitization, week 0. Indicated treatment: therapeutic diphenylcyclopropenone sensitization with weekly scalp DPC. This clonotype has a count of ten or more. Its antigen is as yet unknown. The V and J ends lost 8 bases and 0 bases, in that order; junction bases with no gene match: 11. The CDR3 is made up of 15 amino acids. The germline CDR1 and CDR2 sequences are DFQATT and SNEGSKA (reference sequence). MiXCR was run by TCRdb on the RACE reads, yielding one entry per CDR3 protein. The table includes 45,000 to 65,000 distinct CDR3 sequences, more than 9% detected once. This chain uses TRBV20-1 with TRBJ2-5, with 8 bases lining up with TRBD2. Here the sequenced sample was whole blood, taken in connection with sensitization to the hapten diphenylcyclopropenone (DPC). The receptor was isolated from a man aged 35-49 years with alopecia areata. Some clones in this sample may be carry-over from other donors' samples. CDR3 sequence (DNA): TGCAGTCCCATGGAGCGGGAGAGTAACCAAGAGACCCAGTACTTC. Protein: CSPMERESNQETQYF.